This T cell receptor beta chain was observed in a study of post-analysis software for immune sequencing data. Across the whole study: Both relapsing-remitting and secondary progressive multiple sclerosis featured among the disease courses, as did progressive-relapsing multiple sclerosis.

In regard to this clonotype: What it binds is not known.

Study-level results: F-measure co-clustering was strong for batch-matched samples. TRBV5-6, TRBV5-1 and TRBV20-1 belonged to a set of about 5 TRBV segments that were more frequent in patients than controls. Multiple sclerosis was associated with a significant reduction in normalized Chao1 diversity relative to controls.

Tagging with unique molecular identifiers was a feature of the TCR beta cDNA libraries. T cells numbering about 0.85 to 11 million yielded 450,000 to 500,000 cDNA molecules. MiXCR, run by TCRdb on the PCR reads, gives a single entry per CDR3 protein. The data hold 750,000 to 950,000 distinct CDR3 sequences, with roughly half observed a single time. The V end lost 0 bases, the J end lost 13 bases, and 10 bases lay between the germline ends. The CDR3 consists of 12 residues. Per the germline V gene, CDR1 is ENHRY and CDR2 is SYGVKD. The gene calls are TRBV10-3 and TRBJ2-1; D remains ambiguous. The material sequenced was blood. This TCR was recovered from a girl aged 5-17 years with multiple sclerosis. As DNA, the CDR3 is TGTGCCATCAGTGAGTCACGCGAGACCCAGTTCTTC. It is translated as CAISESRETQFF.